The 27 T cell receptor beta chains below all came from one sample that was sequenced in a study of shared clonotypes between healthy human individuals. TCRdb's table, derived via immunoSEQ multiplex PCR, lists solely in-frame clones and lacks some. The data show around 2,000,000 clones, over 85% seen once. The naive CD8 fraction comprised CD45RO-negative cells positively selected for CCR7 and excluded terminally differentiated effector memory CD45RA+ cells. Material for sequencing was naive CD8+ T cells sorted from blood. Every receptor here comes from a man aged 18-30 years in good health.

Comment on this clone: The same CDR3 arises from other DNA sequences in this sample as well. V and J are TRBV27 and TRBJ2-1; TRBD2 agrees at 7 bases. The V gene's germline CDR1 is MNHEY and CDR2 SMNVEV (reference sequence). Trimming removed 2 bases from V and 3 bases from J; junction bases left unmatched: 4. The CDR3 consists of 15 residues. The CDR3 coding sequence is TGTGCCAGCAGTTTAGGCCTAGCGGTCTACAATGAGCAGTTCTTC. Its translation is CASSLGLAVYNEQFF.

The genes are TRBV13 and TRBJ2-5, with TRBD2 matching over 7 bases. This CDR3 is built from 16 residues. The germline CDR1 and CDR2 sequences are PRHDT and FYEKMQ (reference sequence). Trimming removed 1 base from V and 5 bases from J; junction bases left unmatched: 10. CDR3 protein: CASSLEGTTRAETQYF. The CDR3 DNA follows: TGTGCCAGCAGCTTAGAGGGGACTACCCGGGCGGAGACCCAGTACTTC.

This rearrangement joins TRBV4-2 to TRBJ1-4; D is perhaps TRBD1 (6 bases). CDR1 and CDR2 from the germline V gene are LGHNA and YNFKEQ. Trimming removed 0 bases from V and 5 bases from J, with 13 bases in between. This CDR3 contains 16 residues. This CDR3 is CASSQDEGEINEKLFF. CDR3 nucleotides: TGTGCCAGCAGCCAAGATGAGGGGGAAATAAATGAAAAACTGTTTTTT.

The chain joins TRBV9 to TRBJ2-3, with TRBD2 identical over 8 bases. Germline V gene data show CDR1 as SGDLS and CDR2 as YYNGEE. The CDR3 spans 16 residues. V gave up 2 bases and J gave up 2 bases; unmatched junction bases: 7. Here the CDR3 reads CASSVLPGGPTDTQYF. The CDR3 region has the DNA TGTGCCAGCAGCGTGCTACCGGGAGGGCCCACAGATACGCAGTATTTT.

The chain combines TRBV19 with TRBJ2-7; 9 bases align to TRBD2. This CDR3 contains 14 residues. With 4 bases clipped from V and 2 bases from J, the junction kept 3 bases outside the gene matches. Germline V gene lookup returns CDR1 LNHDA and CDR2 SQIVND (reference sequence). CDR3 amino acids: CASSTAGGAYEQYF. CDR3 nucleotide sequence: TGTGCCAGTAGTACAGCGGGGGGAGCCTACGAGCAGTACTTC.

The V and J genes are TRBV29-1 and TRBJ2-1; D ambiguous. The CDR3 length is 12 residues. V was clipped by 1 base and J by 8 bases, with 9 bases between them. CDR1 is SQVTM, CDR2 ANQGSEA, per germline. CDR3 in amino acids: CSVEGTSDEQFF. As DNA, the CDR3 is TGCAGCGTTGAAGGGACGAGCGATGAGCAGTTCTTC.

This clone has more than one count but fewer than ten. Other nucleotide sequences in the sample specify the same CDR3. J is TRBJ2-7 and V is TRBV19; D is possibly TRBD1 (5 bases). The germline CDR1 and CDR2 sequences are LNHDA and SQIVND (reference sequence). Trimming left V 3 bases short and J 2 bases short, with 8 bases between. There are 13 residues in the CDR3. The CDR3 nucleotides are TGTGCCAGTAGTATGGGGCTGGCCTACGAGCAGTACTTC. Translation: CASSMGLAYEQYF.

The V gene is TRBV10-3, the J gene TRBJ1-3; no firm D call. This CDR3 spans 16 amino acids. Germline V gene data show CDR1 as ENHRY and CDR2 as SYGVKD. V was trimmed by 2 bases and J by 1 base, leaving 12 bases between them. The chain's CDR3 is CAISEALATSGNTIYF. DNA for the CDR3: TGTGCCATCAGTGAGGCCCTAGCGACATCTGGAAACACCATATATTTT.

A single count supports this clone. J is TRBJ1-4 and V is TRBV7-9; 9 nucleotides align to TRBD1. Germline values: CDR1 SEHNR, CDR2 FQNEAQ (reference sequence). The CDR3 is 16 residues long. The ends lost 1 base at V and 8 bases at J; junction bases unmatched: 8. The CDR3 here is CASSLDRTGTGEKLFF. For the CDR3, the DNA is TGTGCCAGCAGCTTAGATCGTACCGGGACAGGGGAAAAACTGTTTTTT.

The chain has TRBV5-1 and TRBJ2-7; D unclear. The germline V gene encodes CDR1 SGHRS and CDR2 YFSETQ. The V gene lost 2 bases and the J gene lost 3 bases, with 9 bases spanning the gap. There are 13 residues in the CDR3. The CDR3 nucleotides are TGCGCCAGCAGCTTCGACACCAACTACGAGCAGTACTTC. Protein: CASSFDTNYEQYF.

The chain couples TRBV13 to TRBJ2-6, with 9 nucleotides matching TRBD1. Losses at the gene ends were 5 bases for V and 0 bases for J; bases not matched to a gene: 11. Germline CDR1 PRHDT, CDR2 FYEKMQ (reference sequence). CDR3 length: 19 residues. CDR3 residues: CASSRTPGQGLSGANVLTF. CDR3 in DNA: TGTGCCAGCAGCCGAACTCCGGGACAGGGTCTCTCTGGGGCCAACGTCCTGACTTTC.

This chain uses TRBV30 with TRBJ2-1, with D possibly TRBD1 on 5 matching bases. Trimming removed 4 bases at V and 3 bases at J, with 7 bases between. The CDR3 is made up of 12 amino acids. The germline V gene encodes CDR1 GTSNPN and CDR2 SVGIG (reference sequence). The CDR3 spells CAWTGIYNEQFF. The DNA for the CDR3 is TGTGCCTGGACAGGGATCTACAATGAGCAGTTCTTC.

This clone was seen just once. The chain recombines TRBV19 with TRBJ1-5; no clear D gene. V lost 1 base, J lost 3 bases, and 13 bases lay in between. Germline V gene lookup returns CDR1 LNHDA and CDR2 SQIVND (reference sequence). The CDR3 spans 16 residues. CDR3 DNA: TGTGCCAGTAGTATAGTGGGTACGTCCTTCAATCAGCCCCAGCATTTT. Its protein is CASSIVGTSFNQPQHF.

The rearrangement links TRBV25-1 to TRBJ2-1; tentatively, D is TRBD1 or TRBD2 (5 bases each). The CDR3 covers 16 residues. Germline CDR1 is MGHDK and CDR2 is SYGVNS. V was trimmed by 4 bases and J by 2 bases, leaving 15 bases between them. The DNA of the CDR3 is TGTGCCAGCAGTGCCCCCGGGATAGGGGCCTACAATGAGCAGTTCTTC. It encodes CASSAPGIGAYNEQFF.

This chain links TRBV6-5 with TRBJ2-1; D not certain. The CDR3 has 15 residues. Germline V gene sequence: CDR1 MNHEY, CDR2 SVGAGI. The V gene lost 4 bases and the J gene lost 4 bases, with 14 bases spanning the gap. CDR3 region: CASSSAQPVYNEQFF. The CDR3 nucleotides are TGTGCCAGCAGTTCTGCGCAGCCGGTATACAATGAGCAGTTCTTC.

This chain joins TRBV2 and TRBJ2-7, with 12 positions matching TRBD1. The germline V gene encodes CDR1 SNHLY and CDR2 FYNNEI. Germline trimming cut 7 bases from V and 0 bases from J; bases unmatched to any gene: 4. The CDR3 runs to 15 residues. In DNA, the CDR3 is TGTGCCAGCAACGAGGGACAGGGGGCCTCCTACGAGCAGTACTTC. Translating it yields CASNEGQGASYEQYF.

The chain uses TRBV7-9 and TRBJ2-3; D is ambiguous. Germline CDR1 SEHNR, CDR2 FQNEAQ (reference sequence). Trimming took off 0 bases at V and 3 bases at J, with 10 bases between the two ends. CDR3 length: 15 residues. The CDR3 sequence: CASSLAQTGTDTQYF. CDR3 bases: TGTGCCAGCAGCTTAGCGCAGACTGGTACAGATACGCAGTATTTT.

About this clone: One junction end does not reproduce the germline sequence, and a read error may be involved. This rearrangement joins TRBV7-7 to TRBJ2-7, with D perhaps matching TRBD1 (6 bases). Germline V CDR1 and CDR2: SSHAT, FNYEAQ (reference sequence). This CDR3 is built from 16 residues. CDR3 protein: CASSLGGVDYSYEQYF. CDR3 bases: TGTGCTAGCAGCTTAGGGGGAGTAGACTACTCCTACGAGCAGTACTTC.

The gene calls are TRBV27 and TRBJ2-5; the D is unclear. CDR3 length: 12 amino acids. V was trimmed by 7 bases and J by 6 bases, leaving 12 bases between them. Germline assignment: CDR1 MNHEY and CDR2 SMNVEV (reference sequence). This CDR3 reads CASTDSFKTQYF. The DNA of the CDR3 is TGTGCCAGCACGGATAGTTTCAAGACCCAGTACTTC.

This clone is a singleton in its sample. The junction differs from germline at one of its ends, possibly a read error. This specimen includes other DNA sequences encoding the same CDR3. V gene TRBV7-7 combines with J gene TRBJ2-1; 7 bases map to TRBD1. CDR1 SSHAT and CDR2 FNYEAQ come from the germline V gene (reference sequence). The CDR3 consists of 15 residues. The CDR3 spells CASSLGPGGYNEQFF. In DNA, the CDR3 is TGTGCTAGCAGCTTAGGGCCAGGGGGATACAATGAGCAGTTCTTC.

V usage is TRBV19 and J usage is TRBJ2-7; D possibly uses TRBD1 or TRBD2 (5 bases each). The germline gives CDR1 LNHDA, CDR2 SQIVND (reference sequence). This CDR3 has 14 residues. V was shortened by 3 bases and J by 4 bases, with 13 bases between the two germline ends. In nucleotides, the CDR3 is TGTGCCAGTAGTATGTCCCTTTGGGGGTACGAGCAGTACTTC. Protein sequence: CASSMSLWGYEQYF. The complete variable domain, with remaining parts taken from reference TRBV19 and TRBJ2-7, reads DGGITQSPKYLFRKEGQNVTLSCEQNLNHDAMYWYRQDPGQGLRLIYYSQIVNDFQKGDIAEGYSVSREKKESFPLTVTSAQKNPTAFYLCASSMSLWGYEQYFGPGTRLTVT.

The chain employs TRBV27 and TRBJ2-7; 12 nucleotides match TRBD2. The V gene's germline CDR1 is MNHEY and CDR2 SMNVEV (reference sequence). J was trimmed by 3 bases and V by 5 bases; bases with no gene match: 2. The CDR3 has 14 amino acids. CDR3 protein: CASSLAGGHYEQYF. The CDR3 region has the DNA TGTGCCAGCAGTCTAGCGGGAGGGCACTACGAGCAGTACTTC.

The CDR3 reads CASSPQLSGGGGYTF. The CDR3 nucleotides are TGTGCCAGCAGCCCCCAGTTATCAGGGGGCGGTGGCTACACCTTC. The gene calls are TRBV11-2 and TRBJ1-2, with 8 bases matching TRBD1. V trimming: 5 bases; J trimming: 7 bases; junction bases outside the gene matches: 12. Looked up from germline, CDR1 is SGHAT and CDR2 is FQNNGV. The CDR3 contains 15 residues.

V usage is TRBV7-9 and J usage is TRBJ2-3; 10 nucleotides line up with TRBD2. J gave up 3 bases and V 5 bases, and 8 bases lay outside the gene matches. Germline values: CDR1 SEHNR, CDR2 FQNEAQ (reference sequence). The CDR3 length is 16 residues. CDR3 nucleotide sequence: TGTGCCAGCAGCACCGACCCGGGACTAGCGACAGATACGCAGTATTTT. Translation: CASSTDPGLATDTQYF.

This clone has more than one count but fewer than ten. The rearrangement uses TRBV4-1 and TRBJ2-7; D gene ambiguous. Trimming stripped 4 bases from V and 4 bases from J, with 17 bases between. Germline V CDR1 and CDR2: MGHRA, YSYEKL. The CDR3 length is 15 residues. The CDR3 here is CASSPRQTRGYEQYF. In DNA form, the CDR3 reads TGCGCCAGCAGCCCCCGACAAACCAGAGGATACGAGCAGTACTTC.

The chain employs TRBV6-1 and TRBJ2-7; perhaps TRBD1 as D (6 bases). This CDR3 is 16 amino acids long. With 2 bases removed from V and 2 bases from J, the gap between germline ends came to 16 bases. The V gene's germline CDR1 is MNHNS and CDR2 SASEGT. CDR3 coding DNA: TGTGCCAGCAGTGAATTGCGACAGGTATGGACCTACGAGCAGTACTTC. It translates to CASSELRQVWTYEQYF.

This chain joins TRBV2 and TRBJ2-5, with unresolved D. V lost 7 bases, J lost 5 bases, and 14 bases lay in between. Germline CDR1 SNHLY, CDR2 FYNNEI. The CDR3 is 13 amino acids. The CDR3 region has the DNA TGTGCCAGCACCCCCCTGGTGGGGGAGACCCAGTACTTC. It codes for CASTPLVGETQYF.